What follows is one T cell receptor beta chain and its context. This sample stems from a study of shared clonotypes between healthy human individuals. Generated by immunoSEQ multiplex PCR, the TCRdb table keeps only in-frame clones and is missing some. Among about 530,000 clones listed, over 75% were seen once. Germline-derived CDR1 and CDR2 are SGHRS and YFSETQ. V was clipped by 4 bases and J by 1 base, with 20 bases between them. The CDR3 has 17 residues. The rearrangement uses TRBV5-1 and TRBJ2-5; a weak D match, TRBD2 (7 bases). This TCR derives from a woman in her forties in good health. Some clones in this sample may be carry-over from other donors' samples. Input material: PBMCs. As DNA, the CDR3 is TGCGCCAGCAGCCGGGGAGGGGGGCCGCCTTCCCAAGAGACCCAGTACTTC. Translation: CASSRGGGPPSQETQYF.